This passage covers 21 T cell receptor beta chains from one sample sequenced in a study of T cells in localized non-small cell lung cancer. Clones were read by immunoSEQ multiplex PCR, and TCRdb kept only the in-frame ones, dropping some. The sample contains around 130,000 clones, more than 70% of which appear only once. This specimen was peripheral blood, taken before any cancer treatment. Receptors were obtained from a female donor older than 55 with stage I lung adenocarcinoma.

On this clone itself: Other nucleotide sequences in the sample specify the same CDR3. The rearrangement links TRBV19 to TRBJ2-2, with D uncertain. CDR3 length: 15 residues. The V gene lost 6 bases and the J gene lost 5 bases, with 16 bases spanning the gap. Germline lookup yields CDR1 LNHDA and CDR2 SQIVND (reference sequence). The CDR3 protein is CASRMPGWLTGELFF. CDR3 nucleotides: TGTGCCAGTAGAATGCCGGGCTGGCTGACCGGGGAGCTGTTTTTT.

The gene calls are TRBV12-5 and TRBJ1-1; D remains ambiguous. Trimming cost V 3 bases and J 5 bases, with 10 bases left between them. The CDR3 is made up of 13 amino acids. Germline V CDR1 and CDR2: LGHNT, FRNRAP. CDR3 amino acids: CASGFGGSTEAFF. The CDR3 bases are TGTGCTAGTGGTTTCGGAGGGTCGACTGAAGCTTTCTTT.

The J gene is TRBJ1-5, the V gene TRBV19; D uncertain. V lost 3 bases and J lost 1, with 4 bases in between. CDR3 length: 13 residues. The germline CDR1 and CDR2 sequences are LNHDA and SQIVND (reference sequence). The CDR3 nucleotides are TGTGCCAGTAGTATGGGGAGCAATCAGCCCCAGCATTTT. Protein: CASSMGSNQPQHF.

V usage is TRBV5-6 and J usage is TRBJ1-4, with a weak D call TRBD1 (6 bases). There are 15 residues in the CDR3. V lost 4 bases and J lost 8, with 18 bases in between. Germline V gene data show CDR1 as SGHDT and CDR2 as YYEEEE. In DNA form, the CDR3 reads TGTGCCAGCAGCACACTACAGGGAGCGAGAGAAAAACTGTTTTTT. Residues: CASSTLQGAREKLFF. Variable domain in full (rest from reference TRBV5-6 and TRBJ1-4): DAGVTQSPTHLIKTRGQQVTLRCSPKSGHDTVSWYQQALGQGPQFIFQYYEEEERQRGNFPDRFSGHQFPNYSSELNVNALLLGDSALYLCASSTLQGAREKLFFGSGTQLSVL.

The rearrangement joins TRBV5-1 to TRBJ2-1; 9 positions agree with TRBD1. CDR3 size: 14 residues. Germline V gene sequence: CDR1 SGHRS, CDR2 YFSETQ. The ends lost 5 bases at V and 8 bases at J; junction bases unmatched: 8. The CDR3 protein is CASRGQGVRDEQFF. CDR3 coding DNA: TGCGCCAGCAGGGGACAGGGCGTGAGGGATGAGCAGTTCTTC.

The chain uses TRBV11-3 and TRBJ2-1; D call uncertain. The CDR3 is 12 residues long. V gave up 5 bases and J gave up 9 bases, with 11 bases separating them. The germline CDR1 and CDR2 sequences are SGHNT and YENEEA. CDR3 nucleotide sequence: TGTGCCAGCAGCCGGGCCATCGGTGAGCAGTTCTTC. It specifies CASSRAIGEQFF.

The chain is built from TRBV28 and TRBJ2-7; D not resolved. The V and J ends lost 3 bases and 9 bases respectively, with 12 bases between them. Germline assignment: CDR1 MDHEN and CDR2 SYDVKM. This CDR3 has 12 residues. For the CDR3, the DNA is TGTGCCAGCAGTTTCCCTGGGCCGGGGCAGTACTTC. Protein sequence: CASSFPGPGQYF.

The rearrangement joins TRBV7-9 to TRBJ2-1; 8 bases are a match to TRBD2. This CDR3 has 15 residues. V gave up 5 bases and J gave up 12 bases; unmatched junction bases: 15. Germline V gene data show CDR1 as SEHNR and CDR2 as FQNEAQ (reference sequence). The CDR3 loop reads CASSPREAGAIRQFF. In nucleotides, the CDR3 is TGTGCCAGCAGCCCGCGGGAGGCGGGAGCCATCCGGCAGTTCTTC.

The chain is built from TRBV28 and TRBJ1-4; no clear D. This CDR3 is 14 amino acids long. V lost 2 bases, J lost 8 bases, and 12 bases lay in between. The germline gives CDR1 MDHEN, CDR2 SYDVKM. This CDR3 reads CASSLKGLGEKLFF. CDR3 in DNA: TGTGCCAGCAGTTTAAAAGGACTTGGAGAAAAACTGTTTTTT.

This clone was seen just once. The J gene is TRBJ2-7, the V gene TRBV28; the match to TRBD1 covers 7 bases. CDR1 and CDR2 (germline): MDHEN, SYDVKM. This CDR3 has 15 amino acids. V lost 4 bases and J lost 0; bases outside the gene matches: 6. The CDR3 reads CASSYRGSDSYEQYF. For the CDR3, the DNA is TGTGCCAGCAGTTACAGGGGTTCCGACTCCTACGAGCAGTACTTC.

This clone was detected only once. The V call is TRBV5-1, the J call TRBJ1-2; possible D gene TRBD1, 5 bases. Trimming left V 0 bases short and J 8 bases short, with 8 bases between. Per germline, CDR1 SGHRS and CDR2 YFSETQ. The CDR3 has 12 amino acids. The CDR3 nucleotides are TGCGCCAGCAGCTTGGCAGGGATCGGCTACACCTTC. It translates to CASSLAGIGYTF.

This sequence joins TRBV30 and TRBJ1-3; the D is unclear. Trimming left V 0 bases short and J 1 base short, with 13 bases between. Germline-derived CDR1 and CDR2 are GTSNPN and SVGIG (reference sequence). The length of the CDR3 is 16 residues. The CDR3 region is CAWSVQGGISGNTIYF. In nucleotides, the CDR3 is TGTGCCTGGAGTGTACAAGGAGGGATATCTGGAAACACCATATATTTT.

This clone turned up a few times. Other DNA sequences in this specimen translate into the identical CDR3. The chain employs TRBV18 and TRBJ2-7; the match to TRBD2 covers 11 bases. Germline V gene data show CDR1 as KGHSH and CDR2 as LQKENI. CDR3 length: 14 residues. V trimming: 2 bases; J trimming: 3 bases; junction bases outside the gene matches: 0. CDR3 region: CASSPGTSGYEQYF. In DNA, the CDR3 is TGTGCCAGCTCACCAGGGACTAGCGGCTACGAGCAGTACTTC.

J is TRBJ1-2 and V is TRBV28; unclear D gene. Germline V CDR1 and CDR2: MDHEN, SYDVKM. The CDR3 covers 11 residues. The ends were cut back, 7 bases at V and 8 bases at J, with 11 bases in the middle. The CDR3 spells CASKSDLGYTF. In DNA form, the CDR3 reads TGTGCCAGCAAGTCAGATCTGGGCTACACCTTC.

This chain uses TRBV11-1 with TRBJ2-4; unclear D gene. Germline lookup yields CDR1 SGHAT and CDR2 FQDESV (reference sequence). The CDR3 extends over 13 amino acids. V was clipped by 5 bases and J by 0 bases, with 5 bases between them. CDR3 sequence reads: CASSPIAKNIQYF. The CDR3 region has the DNA TGTGCCAGCAGCCCGATAGCCAAAAACATTCAGTACTTC.

The V gene is TRBV7-9, the J gene TRBJ2-7, with D hard to call. The germline gives CDR1 SEHNR, CDR2 FQNEAQ (reference sequence). The CDR3 totals 13 residues. V was pared by 3 bases and J by 3 bases, with 9 bases between. The CDR3 protein is CASSLSPDYEQYF. The DNA of the CDR3 is TGTGCCAGCAGCTTGTCCCCGGACTACGAGCAGTACTTC.

The V call is TRBV29-1, the J call TRBJ2-7; 10 nucleotides align to TRBD1. V shed 5 bases, J shed 3 bases, and the junction held 4 bases outside the gene matches. The CDR3 is made up of 13 amino acids. Germline V CDR1 and CDR2: SQVTM, ANQGSEA. The CDR3 sequence: CSVRTGGGYEQYF. CDR3 nucleotides: TGCAGCGTTCGGACAGGGGGAGGCTACGAGCAGTACTTC.

The CDR3 loop reads CASSLGTGGFYEQYF. In nucleotides, the CDR3 is TGTGCCAGCAGTTTAGGGACAGGGGGCTTTTACGAGCAGTACTTC. The V and J genes are TRBV27 and TRBJ2-7; the match to TRBD1 covers 12 bases. J lost 4 bases, V lost 2 bases, and 3 bases had no gene match. The CDR3 extends over 15 amino acids. Germline CDR1 MNHEY, CDR2 SMNVEV (reference sequence).

This clone was recorded a few times. This chain uses TRBV15 with TRBJ1-5; TRBD1 might be the D (6 bases). The length of the CDR3 is 15 residues. Trimming removed 5 bases from V and 4 bases from J, with 15 bases in between. CDR1 and CDR2 from the germline V gene are LNHNV and YYDKDF (reference sequence). The CDR3 is CATSGGPGFNQPQHF. DNA of the CDR3: TGTGCCACCAGCGGGGGGCCAGGGTTTAATCAGCCCCAGCATTTT. The variable domain in full, completed from reference TRBV15 and TRBJ1-5, reads DAMVIQNPRYQVTQFGKPVTLSCSQTLNHNVMYWYQQKSSQAPKLLFHYYDKDFNNEADTPDNFQSRRPNTSFCFLDIRSPGLGDTAMYLCATSGGPGFNQPQHFGDGTRLSIL.

The genes are TRBV6-6 and TRBJ1-2, with a tentative D call TRBD1 (6 bases). The CDR3 consists of 14 residues. Trimming shortened V by 6 bases and J by 4 bases, and 15 bases separated the two germline ends. CDR1 is MNHNY and CDR2 is SVGAGI in the germline V gene (reference sequence). CDR3 sequence (DNA): TGTGCCAGCAGCTTCAGGGGTTTAGGCTATGGCTACACCTTC. Protein: CASSFRGLGYGYTF.

V usage is TRBV7-3 and J usage is TRBJ1-1, with D perhaps TRBD1 (6 bases). The CDR3 has 13 amino acids. Between the trimmed V and J ends, which lost 4 bases and 1 base, there was a span of 7 bases. The V gene's germline CDR1 is SGHTA and CDR2 FQGTGA. The CDR3 loop reads CASSSGQNTEAFF. The CDR3 DNA follows: TGTGCCAGCAGCTCGGGACAGAACACTGAAGCTTTCTTT.